This TCR beta chain was obtained from a study of cytomegalovirus exposure and HLA in healthy donors. Study in general: Some 85 million unique TCRs from HLA-typed donors were held in an early data release.

The PCR contained 60 Vbeta and 13 Jbeta primers. TCRdb's table, derived via immunoSEQ multiplex PCR, lists solely in-frame clones and lacks some. The sample lists a few hundred thousand clones, under 90% occurring once. Germline-derived CDR1 and CDR2 are MNHEY and SVGAGI. The CDR3 is 15 amino acids. Deletions cut 6 bases from V and 5 bases from J, with 19 bases between. This sequence originates from a girl aged 2-10 years in good health and CMV-seronegative. J is TRBJ1-2 and V is TRBV6-5, with D maybe TRBD1 (6 bases). Sequenced sample: PBMCs. CDR3 sequence reads: CASRRDRDILYGYTF. The DNA for the CDR3 is TGTGCCAGCAGACGTGACCGGGACATCCTTTATGGCTACACCTTC.